Sequencing of this T cell receptor (beta chain) was carried out in a study of cytomegalovirus exposure and HLA in healthy donors (dated by TCRdb to the late 2010s). Study-wide context: An earlier analysis of under 600 of the donors reported about 250 Gb of sequence data and roughly 110 million unique TCR beta sequences from 150 million to 200 million T cells. Every discovery cohort repertoire had been produced on one sequencing platform. To decide whether each TCR beta V gene segment behaved as functional or pseudogenic, an earlier analysis of some 570 of the donors relied on high-throughput TCR beta sequencing. High-throughput TCR immunosequencing, statistical association of individual TCRs with disease status, and machine learning were combined to predict cytomegalovirus infection status. In the later analysis, no new phenotypic data were used to find candidate immune exposures; instead, reliance was placed on TCR beta sequences and their occurrence across donors. About 300 gigabases of sequencing data and 70 million to 85 million unique TCR sequences were included in an early release covering under 650 HLA-typed donors. The T cell repertoires of 666 subjects were profiled by immunosequencing and related to cytomegalovirus serostatus. Because of strong linkage in the cohort, roughly 5 DR-DQ haplotypes were treated as single units for association and clustering. Typing coverage differed by locus: A, B, C, DRB1 and DQB1 were typed in about 629-640 donors, DQA1 in about 560, DPA1 in around 580, and DPB1 in 400 to 480. The genetic ancestry cluster associated with self-reported Caucasian donors included approximately 85% of the 398 genotyped donors. Genome-wide SNP genotypes for about 60% of the roughly 670 donors were used in a later genetic analysis, which treated that subset as a discovery cohort. To study patterns of TCR occurrence, a later analysis re-analyzed previously published TCR beta repertoires from around 660 donors and added high-resolution HLA genotyping. On average, about 200,000 unique TCR beta nucleotide sequences were sequenced per donor among 398 genotyped donors of the cohort, with around 19% of those sequences being non-productive. Class I and class II HLA loci were covered by the typing at four-digit resolution. Along with the roughly 670-subject first cohort, a separate validation cohort of roughly 110 different subjects was used. Alongside the repertoire data, information on donor age, sex, ethnicity and CMV serostatus was compiled. The study aimed to test whether signatures of past pathogen exposure could be identified by cataloging public T cell receptors.

Remarks on this clone: What this receptor recognizes is not known. Within one base of it there is no much larger clone, and no base qualities were kept.

The cohort consisted of 600 or so healthy bone marrow donors. At the time of sampling, all cohort members were nominally healthy, though unrecorded immune exposures were likely present. The donor tested CMV seronegative and was one of the 352 seronegative cohort members. Each donor provided a peripheral blood sample, and peripheral blood mononuclear cells were used for TCR beta sequencing. Genomic DNA extraction from the blood cell samples was performed with the Qiagen DNeasy Blood Extraction Kit. General findings and caveats noted by the study authors: Strong co-occurrence of HLA alleles, especially DR and DQ, made assigning TCR associations to individual alleles difficult. Because counts were too low, about 15 rarely observed V segments, including chromosome 9 orphons, were left out of the earlier analysis of roughly 600 of the donors. A later analysis reported that several top co-occurrence clusters appeared linked to parvovirus B19, influenza, CMV and Epstein-Barr virus. An association between a missense DCLRE1C variant and V-gene and J-gene trimming of TCR beta chains was found in a later genetic analysis and replicated in an independent cohort. Because HLA typing was unavailable for some donors at each locus, only the typed subset was used in association tests. According to a later analysis, TCR association rates differed among HLA loci, with DRB1 alleles showing the most associated TCRs and HLA-C alleles showing the fewest. The classifier was reported to diagnose cytomegalovirus status with high specificity and sensitivity in both the original cohort and the validation cohort. In a later analysis, HLA-associated TCR beta chains showed more clonal expansion and lower generation probabilities than non-associated chains that were equally common. Most TCR sequences were observed very rarely across donors, whereas some public TCRs were present in many individuals. A further reported finding was that TCR beta sequences accurately predicted the HLA-A and HLA-B alleles for most subjects in the first cohort. Roughly uniform sequencing depth across donors was assumed in presence/absence analyses, although this assumption may not hold. In an earlier analysis of some 500 of the donors, most TCR beta V segments were observed in productive rearrangements about 87% or about 30% of the time, broadly matching IMGT annotations. Linkage disequilibrium might explain the correlated functional status among segregating V segments, but an unknown experimental factor could not be excluded. Immune exposure information for the cohort was limited to CMV serostatus. Because the 87-base-pair reads could not distinguish some IMGT-functional V segments, including TRBV6-2 and TRBV6-3, those segments were excluded. Three of the identified cytomegalovirus-associated TCR beta chains were confirmed in vitro to be specific for cytomegalovirus antigens. This cohort had only TCR beta chains sequenced, and the lack of alpha or paired-chain data limited which features could be detected. At a false discovery rate of 0.05, a later analysis linked roughly 17,000 TCR beta sequences to specific HLA alleles. The sequencing pipeline was judged likely to have produced a cluster of highly shared sequence variants as a technical artifact. The authors suggested that the approach could potentially be generalized to other disease states and immunological phenotypes. Compared with the approximately 600-donor mean, donors in an Asian-associated ancestry cluster had fewer N-insertions in productive TCRs, according to a later genetic analysis. The study gave a list of some 150 TCR beta chains associated with cytomegalovirus. A later analysis found that most CMV-associated TCR beta chains appeared HLA-restricted, with HLA associations seemingly driven largely by CMV exposure.

Library prep was done by the immunoSEQ multiplex PCR assay. A mixture of 60 forward primers for TCR Vbeta segments and 13 reverse primers for TCR Jbeta segments was used in the multiplex PCR. A multiplex PCR assay on genomic DNA amplified the CDR3 region of rearranged TCR beta genes. Amplified TCR beta libraries were sequenced as 87-base-pair reads on the Illumina HiSeq System. The original pipeline was this. A later analysis counted 75 million to 100 million unique TCR beta chains across the 666 repertoires, and some 12 million of these chains were shared by at least two donors. Raw reads were error-corrected and collapsed into unique sequences by a nearest-neighbor algorithm in which closely related sequences were merged to remove PCR and sequencing errors. V, D and J gene segments were assigned by aligning CDR3 sequences to IMGT reference sequences. For a sequence to be retained, at least a six-nucleotide match to both a V gene segment and a J gene segment was required. Rearrangements were classified as productive when the CDR3 lacked stop codons and remained in frame with V and J, and all other rearrangements were classified as non-productive. CDR3 was defined by IMGT convention, running from the second conserved V-encoded cysteine to the conserved J-encoded phenylalanine. In an earlier analysis of 587 of the donors, sequences lacking an unambiguous match to a single V gene segment were excluded. An earlier analysis of fewer than 650 of the donors classified V segments as functional when productive rearrangements were above 56.7% and as segregating when the standard deviation between donors was above 5%. To diagnose cytomegalovirus status from the catalog of TCR beta chain sequences, a statistical classification framework was built. A later analysis assigned V and J genes by comparing TCR nucleotide sequences with IMGT/GENE-DB human TR gene sequences. In a later analysis, CDR3 sequences and most-parsimonious VDJ recombination scenarios were assigned using the TCRdist pipeline. In a later analysis, every TCR beta chain was defined by the combination of its CDR3 amino acid sequence and its V-gene family, and reads without a unique V-gene family were dropped. As a way to deal with suspected cross-contamination and a sequencing artifact, a later analysis dropped hundreds of nucleotide sequences that were highly shared and had low generation probability. In a later analysis, a clonal expansion index for each public chain was calculated from normalized within-repertoire ranks of inferred template counts. A later analysis computed generation probabilities with a VDJ recombination model fitted to out-of-frame rearrangements, and checked the results against IGoR. A later analysis scored TCR-TCR, TCR-HLA and TCR-CMV co-occurrence with hypergeometric tests, applying a repertoire-size bias correction to TCR pairs. In a later analysis, false discovery rates were estimated by permuting HLA or CMV assignments 20 times. A later analysis grouped co-occurring TCRs with DBSCAN, adding TCRdist sequence similarity when clustering within HLA-allele-positive subsets. For co-occurrence clustering, repertoires with fewer than 30,000 or more than 120,000 public chains were excluded, along with about five repertoires with anomalous nucleotide sharing. Imported from immuneACCESS, the table was reduced by TCRdb to in-frame sequences with V and J called. These copies leave out some clones; in studies compared against another copy, an unresolved V gene accounts for under half, and the cause of the remainder is not known. V and J calls and clone size come straight from that table; D and trimming were deduced from the DNA. The sample table contains around 260,000 clones; only one count was recorded for 80% of them. Together, the top ten hold roughly 0.31% of the sample.

V is clipped by 4 bases and J by 5 bases, and the sequence between their germline boundaries is 8 bases long. The germline V gene (reference sequence) provides CDR1 SGHAT and CDR2 FQDESV. From cysteine to phenylalanine, the CDR3 is 12 amino acids long. The DNA shown is the 36-base CDR3, in frame from base 1. Input material: PBMCs. This clonotype was sampled from a girl aged 2 to 9 in good health and CMV-seronegative. The V and J segments used are TRBV11-1 and TRBJ2-5, and the D gene may be TRBD2, 6 bases matching. The DNA sequence is as follows: TGTGCCAGCAGCTACAGCGGGGAGACCCAGTACTTC. Translation gives CASSYSGETQYF.